Reported below is one T cell receptor (beta chain). A single count supports this clone. Its antigen has not been determined. The sample holds no much larger clone one base away, and base qualities are not on file. This sample was taken from a study of T cell responses to AZD1222 COVID-19 vaccine (dated by TCRdb to 2020 to 2023). A note on the overall study: TCR sequencing covered fewer than 250 trial participants: 207 given two doses of AZD1222 and 26 given two doses of MenACWY control vaccine. Trial participants were enrolled into age subgroups of 18-55, 56-69 and 70-plus years, which contained roughly 140, 27 and 60 TCR-sequenced participants, respectively.

The sample's time point label, in plain terms: about 28 days (+/-7) after the second vaccine dose. AZD1222 recipients given second doses at about 4 weeks or at about 12 weeks were pooled, since spike-specific TCR depth and breadth were not found to differ between the two schedules. Vaccinee samples came from UK trials COV001 and COV002, including a single-blind randomized controlled phase 2/3 trial of AZD1222 (ChAdOx1 nCoV-19) in healthy adults. For TCRbeta chain sequencing, PBMC samples from trial participants were taken at day 0 and at day 28 after the second dose. The CDR3 regions of human TCRbeta chains were analyzed by immunosequencing. In the paper's pipeline: TCRs in the repertoires were compared against a reference library of SARS-CoV-2-specific TCRs that had been generated with the MIRA antigen-specificity platform. Breadth meant the fraction of unique TCRs that were SARS-CoV-2-associated, whereas depth meant the fraction of total T cells that were SARS-CoV-2-associated. Using the MIRA data, each spike-specific TCR was assigned both to the spike region to which the TCR was reactive and to a CD4 or CD8 class. Log10-transformed breadth and depth values were compared by one-way ANOVA with Sidak's multiple comparisons tests. TCRdb limited this immuneACCESS table to in-frame rearrangements with V and J called. A share of clones is missing; checked studies link under half to unresolved V genes, and the rest is unexplained. Clonal size and the V and J genes are those of that table, whereas D and trimming came from the DNA. In this sample the table shows about 120,000 clones, around nine tenths of which occur a single time. 1.6% of the sample is held by the ten biggest clonotypes.

Trimmed from V: 3 bases; trimmed from J: 0 bases; junction bases lacking a gene match: 8. CDR1 is given as LNHDA and CDR2 as SQIVND, both from the germline V gene (reference sequence). The CDR3 goes from the cysteine to the phenylalanine over 18 residues. Only the CDR3 region is kept as DNA, spanning 54 bases read in frame from base 1. The study at large found these results: Most participants were white British and females outnumbered males, and the authors suggested that clonal diversity may have been underestimated. Nearly half of unique spike-specific TCRs reportedly recognized epitopes outside regions mutated in the B.1.351 and B.1.1.7 variants. Because no day 14 peak-response samples were available, repertoires were characterized only after the peak T cell response. Spike-specific TCR breadth and depth rose significantly after two AZD1222 doses compared with day 0 and with MenACWY recipients. Conclusions about previously exposed vaccinees are limited, since just 6 or 7 AZD1222 recipients were seropositive for SARS-CoV-2 at baseline. In the small 56-69-year group, the increase in depth fell short of significance, most likely because of low power. The vaccine-associated CD4 TCRs covered the entire spike protein, and the dominant responses fell in regions 160-218 and 743-854.

Sequencing used peripheral blood, obtained 28 days after the second AZD1222 dose. The clonotype was recovered from an adult who received the AZD1222 COVID-19 vaccine. The chain is encoded by TRBV19 joined to TRBJ2-6; 7 junctional bases match TRBD1. The CDR3 sequence is CASSIFWTGVSGANVLTF. The nucleotide sequence is given as TGTGCCAGTAGTATCTTCTGGACAGGAGTCTCTGGGGCCAACGTCCTGACTTTC.